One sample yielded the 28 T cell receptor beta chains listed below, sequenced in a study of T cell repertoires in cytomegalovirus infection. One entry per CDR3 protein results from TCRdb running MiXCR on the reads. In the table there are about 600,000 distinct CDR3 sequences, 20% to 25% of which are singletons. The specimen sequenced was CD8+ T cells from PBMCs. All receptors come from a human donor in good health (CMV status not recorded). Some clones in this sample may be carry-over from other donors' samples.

Written as DNA, the CDR3 is TGTGCCACCGCCGAAGCATACAATGAGCAGTTCTTC. Translated, it gives CATAEAYNEQFF. J is TRBJ2-1 and V is TRBV28; no clear D gene. From germline, CDR1 is MDHEN and CDR2 SYDVKM. This CDR3 comprises 12 residues. V gave up 10 bases and J gave up 4 bases, with 11 bases separating them.

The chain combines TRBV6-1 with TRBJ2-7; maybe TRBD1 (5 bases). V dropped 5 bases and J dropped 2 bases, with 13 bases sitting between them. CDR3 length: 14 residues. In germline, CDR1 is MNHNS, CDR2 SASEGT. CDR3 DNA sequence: TGTGCCAGCAGTCCCGGCAGGGTCACCTACGAGCAGTACTTC. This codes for CASSPGRVTYEQYF.

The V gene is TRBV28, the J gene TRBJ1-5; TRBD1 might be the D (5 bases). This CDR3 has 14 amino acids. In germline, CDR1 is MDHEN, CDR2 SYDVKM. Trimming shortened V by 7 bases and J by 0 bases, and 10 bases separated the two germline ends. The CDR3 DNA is TGTGCCAGCAAAAGGGGTTATAGCAATCAGCCCCAGCATTTT. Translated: CASKRGYSNQPQHF.

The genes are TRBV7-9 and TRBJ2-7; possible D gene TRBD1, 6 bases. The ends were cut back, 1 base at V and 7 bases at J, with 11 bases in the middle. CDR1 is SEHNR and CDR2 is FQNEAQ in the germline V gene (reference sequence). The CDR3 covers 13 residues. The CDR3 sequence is CASSLVGGWEQYF. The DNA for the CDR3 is TGTGCCAGCAGCTTAGTTGGGGGCTGGGAGCAGTACTTC.

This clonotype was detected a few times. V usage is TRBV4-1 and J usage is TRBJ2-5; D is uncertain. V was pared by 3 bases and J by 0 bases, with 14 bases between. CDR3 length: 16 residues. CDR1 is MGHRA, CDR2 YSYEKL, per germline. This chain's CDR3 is CASSQRSGGYQETQYF. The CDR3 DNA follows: TGCGCCAGCAGCCAGAGAAGTGGCGGTTACCAAGAGACCCAGTACTTC.

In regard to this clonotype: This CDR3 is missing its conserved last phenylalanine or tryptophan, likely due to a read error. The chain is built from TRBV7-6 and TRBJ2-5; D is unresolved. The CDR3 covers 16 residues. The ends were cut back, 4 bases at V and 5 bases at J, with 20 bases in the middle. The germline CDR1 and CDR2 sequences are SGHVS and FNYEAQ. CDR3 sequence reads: CASSSVRYVGAETQYV. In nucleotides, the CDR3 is TGTGCCAGCAGCTCAGTGCGGTATGTGGGTGCGGAGACCCAGTACGTC.

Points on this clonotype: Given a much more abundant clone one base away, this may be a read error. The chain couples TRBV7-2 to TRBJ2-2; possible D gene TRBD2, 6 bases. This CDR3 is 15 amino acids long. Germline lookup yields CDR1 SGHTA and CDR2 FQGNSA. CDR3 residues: CVSSLLSGDTGELFF. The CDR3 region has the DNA TGTGTCAGCAGCTTACTGTCGGGGGACACCGGGGAGCTGTTTTTT.

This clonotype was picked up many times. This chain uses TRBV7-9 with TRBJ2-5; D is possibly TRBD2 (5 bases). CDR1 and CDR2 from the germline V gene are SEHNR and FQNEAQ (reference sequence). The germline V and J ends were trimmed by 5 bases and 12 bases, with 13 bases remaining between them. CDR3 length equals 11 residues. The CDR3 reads CASSRSGREYF. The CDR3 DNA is TGTGCCAGCAGCCGCAGCGGCAGAGAGTACTTC.

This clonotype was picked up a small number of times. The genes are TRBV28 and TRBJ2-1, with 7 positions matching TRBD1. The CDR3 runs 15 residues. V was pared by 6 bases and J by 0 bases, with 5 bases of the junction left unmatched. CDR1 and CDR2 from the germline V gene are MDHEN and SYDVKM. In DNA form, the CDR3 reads TGTGCCAGCAGCTCGACAGGGTTCTCCTACAATGAGCAGTTCTTC. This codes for CASSSTGFSYNEQFF.

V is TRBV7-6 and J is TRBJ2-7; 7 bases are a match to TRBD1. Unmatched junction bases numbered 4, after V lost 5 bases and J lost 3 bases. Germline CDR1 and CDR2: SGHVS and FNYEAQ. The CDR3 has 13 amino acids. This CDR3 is CASSEGARYEQYF. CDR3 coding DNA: TGTGCCAGCAGCGAGGGGGCGCGCTACGAGCAGTACTTC.

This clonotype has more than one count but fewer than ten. CDR3 region: CASSAGLWGGNEQFF. In DNA, the CDR3 is TGTGCCAGCAGCGCAGGACTCTGGGGGGGCAATGAGCAGTTCTTC. J is TRBJ2-1 and V is TRBV9; 7 bases line up with TRBD2. J lost 6 bases, V lost 3 bases, and 9 bases had no gene match. This CDR3 spans 15 amino acids. Germline V gene lookup returns CDR1 SGDLS and CDR2 YYNGEE. Variable domain in full (rest from reference TRBV9 and TRBJ2-1): DSGVTQTPKHLITATGQRVTLRCSPRSGDLSVYWYQQSLDQGLQFLIQYYNGEERAKGNILERFSAQQFPDLHSELNLSSLELGDSALYFCASSAGLWGGNEQFFGPGTRLTVL.

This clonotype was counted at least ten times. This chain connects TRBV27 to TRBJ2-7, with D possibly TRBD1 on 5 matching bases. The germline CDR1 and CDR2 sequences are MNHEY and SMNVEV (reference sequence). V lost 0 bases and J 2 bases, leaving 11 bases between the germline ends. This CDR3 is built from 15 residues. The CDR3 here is CASSLSYDSPYEQYV. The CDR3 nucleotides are TGTGCCAGCAGTTTATCTTACGACAGCCCCTACGAGCAGTACGTC.

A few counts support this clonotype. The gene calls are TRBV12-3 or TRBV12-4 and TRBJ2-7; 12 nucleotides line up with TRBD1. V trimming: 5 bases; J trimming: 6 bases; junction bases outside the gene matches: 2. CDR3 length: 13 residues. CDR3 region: CASSQGQGAEQYV. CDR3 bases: TGTGCCAGCAGTCAGGGACAGGGGGCCGAGCAGTACGTC.

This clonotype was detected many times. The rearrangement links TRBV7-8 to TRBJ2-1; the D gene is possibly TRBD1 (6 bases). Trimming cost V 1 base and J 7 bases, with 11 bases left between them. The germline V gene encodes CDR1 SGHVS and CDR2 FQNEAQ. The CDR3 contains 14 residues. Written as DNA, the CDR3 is TGTGCCAGCAGCTTAGAACAGGGCGGGAATGAGCAGTTCTTC. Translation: CASSLEQGGNEQFF.

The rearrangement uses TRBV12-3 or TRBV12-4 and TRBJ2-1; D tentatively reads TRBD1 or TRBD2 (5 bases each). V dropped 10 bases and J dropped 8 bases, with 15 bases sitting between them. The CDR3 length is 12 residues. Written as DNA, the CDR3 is TGTGCCACCAACCCTGGGGGTGATGAGCAGTTCTTC. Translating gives CATNPGGDEQFF.

DNA of the CDR3: TGTGCCAGCAGAGGACAGGGACGGAATCAGCCCCAGCATTTT. This translates into CASRGQGRNQPQHF. J is TRBJ1-5 and V is TRBV6-2 or TRBV6-3, with TRBD1 matching over 8 bases. This CDR3 contains 14 residues. V shed 6 bases, J shed 4 bases, and the junction held 5 bases outside the gene matches. The germline V gene encodes CDR1 MNHEY and CDR2 SVGEGT.

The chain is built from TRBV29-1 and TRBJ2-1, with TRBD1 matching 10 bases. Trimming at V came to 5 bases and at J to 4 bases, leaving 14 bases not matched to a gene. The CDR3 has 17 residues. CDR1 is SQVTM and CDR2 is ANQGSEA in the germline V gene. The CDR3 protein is CSVPPGLGQGGYNEQFF. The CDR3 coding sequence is TGCAGCGTTCCCCCGGGCCTCGGACAGGGGGGGTACAATGAGCAGTTCTTC.

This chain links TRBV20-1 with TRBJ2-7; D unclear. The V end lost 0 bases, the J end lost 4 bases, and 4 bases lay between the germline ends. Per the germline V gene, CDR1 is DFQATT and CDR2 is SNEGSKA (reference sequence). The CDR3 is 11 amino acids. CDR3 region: CSARDEYEQYF. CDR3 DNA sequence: TGCAGTGCTAGAGATGAATACGAGCAGTACTTC.

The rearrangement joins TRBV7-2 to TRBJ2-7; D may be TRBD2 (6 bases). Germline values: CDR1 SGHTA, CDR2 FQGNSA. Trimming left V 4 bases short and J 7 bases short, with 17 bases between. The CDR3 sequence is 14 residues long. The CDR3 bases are TGTGCCAGCAGCTATCAGGGTGGGGCGGGAGAGCAGTACTTC. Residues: CASSYQGGAGEQYF.

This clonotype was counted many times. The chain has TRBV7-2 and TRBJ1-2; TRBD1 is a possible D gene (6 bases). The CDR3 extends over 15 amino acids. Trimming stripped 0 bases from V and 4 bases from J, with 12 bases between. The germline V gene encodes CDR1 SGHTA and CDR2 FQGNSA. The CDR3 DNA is TGTGCCAGCAGCTTAGCAGGGGGAGAGGGCTATGGCTACACCTTC. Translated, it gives CASSLAGGEGYGYTF.

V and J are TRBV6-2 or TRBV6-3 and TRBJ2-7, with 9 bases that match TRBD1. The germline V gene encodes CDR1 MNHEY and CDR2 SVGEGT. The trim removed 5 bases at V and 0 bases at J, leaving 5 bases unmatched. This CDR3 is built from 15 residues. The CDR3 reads CASSHTGGSSYEQYV. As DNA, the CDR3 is TGTGCCAGCAGTCATACAGGGGGCTCCTCCTACGAGCAGTACGTC.

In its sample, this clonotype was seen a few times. CDR3 nucleotide sequence: TGTGCCAGCATCCGGACAGGGGCGGGCGGGGAGCTGTTTTTT. Amino acid sequence: CASIRTGAGGELFF. The V gene is TRBV7-9, the J gene TRBJ2-2; the match to TRBD1 covers 9 bases. Germline V gene lookup returns CDR1 SEHNR and CDR2 FQNEAQ (reference sequence). V shed 7 bases and J 7 bases; nucleotides not matched to a gene: 7. This CDR3 is built from 14 residues.

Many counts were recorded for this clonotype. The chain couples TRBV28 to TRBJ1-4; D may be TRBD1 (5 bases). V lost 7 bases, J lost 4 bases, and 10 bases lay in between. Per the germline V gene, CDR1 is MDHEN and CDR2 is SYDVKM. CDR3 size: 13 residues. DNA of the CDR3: TGTGCCAGCAACCGGGGGGTTAATGAAAAACTGTTTTTT. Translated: CASNRGVNEKLFF.

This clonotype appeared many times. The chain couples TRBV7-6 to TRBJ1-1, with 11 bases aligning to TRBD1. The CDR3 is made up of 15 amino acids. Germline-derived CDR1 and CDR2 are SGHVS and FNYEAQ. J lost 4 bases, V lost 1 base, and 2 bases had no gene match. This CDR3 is CASSLVGTGGTEAFF. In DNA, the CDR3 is TGTGCCAGCAGCTTAGTCGGGACAGGGGGCACTGAAGCTTTCTTT.

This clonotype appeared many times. The CDR3 DNA is TGTGCCAGCAGTTATAGAATTCCGGGGCTCGAGAATGAGCAGTTCTTC. Translating it yields CASSYRIPGLENEQFF. V gene TRBV6-5 combines with J gene TRBJ2-1, with D perhaps given as TRBD1 or TRBD2 (5 bases each). Trimming left V 3 bases short and J 7 bases short, with 19 bases between. CDR1 MNHEY and CDR2 SVGAGI come from the germline V gene. The CDR3 contains 16 residues.

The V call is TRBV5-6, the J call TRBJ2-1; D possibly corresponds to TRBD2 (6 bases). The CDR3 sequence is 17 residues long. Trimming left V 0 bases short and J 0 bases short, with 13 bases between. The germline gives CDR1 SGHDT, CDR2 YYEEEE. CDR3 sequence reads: CASSLAGSSGSYNEQFF. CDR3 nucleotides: TGTGCCAGCAGCTTGGCGGGGAGTAGCGGCTCCTACAATGAGCAGTTCTTC.

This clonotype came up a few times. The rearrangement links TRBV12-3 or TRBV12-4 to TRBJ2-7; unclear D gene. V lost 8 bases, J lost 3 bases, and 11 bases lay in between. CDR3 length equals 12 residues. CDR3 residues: CASRTLGYEQYF. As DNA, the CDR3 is TGTGCCAGCCGGACGCTAGGCTACGAGCAGTACTTC.

CDR3: CAISEDPRRAYF. The DNA for the CDR3 is TGTGCCATCAGTGAGGACCCCCGGCGGGCGTATTTT. The chain uses TRBV10-3 and TRBJ2-3; D perhaps matches TRBD2 (5 bases). CDR3 length: 12 amino acids. Looked up from germline, CDR1 is ENHRY and CDR2 is SYGVKD. Trimming stripped 2 bases from V and 14 bases from J, with 14 bases between.